This T cell receptor beta chain was sequenced in a study of molecular identifiers for immune sequencing clone quantification. Each CDR3 protein gets one entry after TCRdb re-called the PCR reads with MiXCR. The repertoire holds 550,000 to 750,000 distinct CDR3 sequences, with approximately 20% as singletons. This clonotype was counted only a few times. The sequence was obtained from a human donor in good health. Some libraries in this study had Jurkat cell RNA spiked in. The sequencing input was naive CD8+ T cells from blood, with Jurkat cell RNA spiked in. Subset denoted: FACS-sorted CD8+CD4-CCR7+CD45RA+ naive T cells.

CDR3 in amino acids: CASSYSNSPLHF. DNA of the CDR3: TGTGCCAGCAGTTACTCTAATTCACCCCTCCACTTT. The chain links TRBV6-5 to TRBJ1-6; D gene unclear. V dropped 0 bases and J dropped 6 bases, with 0 bases sitting between them. The CDR3 runs to 12 residues. From germline, CDR1 is MNHEY and CDR2 SVGAGI.